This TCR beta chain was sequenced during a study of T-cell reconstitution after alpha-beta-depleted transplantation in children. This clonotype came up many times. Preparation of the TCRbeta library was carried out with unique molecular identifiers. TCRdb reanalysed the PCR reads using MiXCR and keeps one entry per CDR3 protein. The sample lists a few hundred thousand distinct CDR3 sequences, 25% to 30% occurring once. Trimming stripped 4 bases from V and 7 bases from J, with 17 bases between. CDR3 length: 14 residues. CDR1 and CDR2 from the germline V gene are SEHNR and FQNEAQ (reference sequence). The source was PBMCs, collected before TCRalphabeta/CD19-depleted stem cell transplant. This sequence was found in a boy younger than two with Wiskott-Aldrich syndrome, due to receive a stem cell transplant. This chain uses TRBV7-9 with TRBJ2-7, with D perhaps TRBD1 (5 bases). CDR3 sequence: CASSSFPDSEEQYF. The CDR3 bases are TGTGCCAGCAGCTCTTTCCCAGACAGCGAAGAGCAGTACTTC. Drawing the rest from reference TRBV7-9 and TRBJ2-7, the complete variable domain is DTGVSQNPRHKITKRGQNVTFRCDPISEHNRLYWYRQTLGQGPEFLTYFQNEAQLEKSRLLSDRFSAERPKGSFSTLEIQRTEQGDSAMYLCASSSFPDSEEQYFGPGTRLTVT.